Listed here is a single T cell receptor beta chain. Its antigen is not known. Germline loops: CDR1 SEHNR, CDR2 FQNEAQ (reference sequence). The CDR3 covers 14 residues. This sample was taken from a study of CXCR3-negative and CXCR3-positive naive CD8 T cells. The authors prepared UMI-labeled TRB cDNA libraries by 5' RACE. Each CDR3 protein gets one entry in TCRdb, which reprocessed the 5' RACE reads and gives no DNA. The table counts more than 9,500 distinct CDR3 sequences; roughly 1% lies in the top ten. Study-wide results and caveats: High diversity, comparable across both naive subsets, contrasted with much lower diversity in memory CD8+ cells. Naive subsets showed comparable surface CD5, and TCR interaction strength was also inferred from TRB CDR3 physicochemistry.

In triplicate, each CD8+ T cell subset was sorted at 300,000 cells per replicate. J is TRBJ2-3 and V is TRBV7-9; the D call from TCRdb, TRBD1, cannot be confirmed without DNA. The sequencing sample was made of naive CXCR3- CD8+ T cells from blood. Subset described: CD45RO-CCR7+CD27+CD95- naive CD8+ T cells lacking CXCR3 (TNR3-). The TCR sequence derives from a human donor in good health. Some clones in this sample may be carry-over from other donors' samples. The CDR3 reads CASSPPGRTDTQYF.